The 6 T cell receptor beta chains given below trace back to one sample, sequenced in a study of T cells in Graves' hyperthyroidism and ophthalmopathy (dated by TCRdb to between 2018 and 2021). Libraries came from multiplex PCR. For sequencing, an Illumina HiSeq 2000 was employed. The TCR beta CDR3 regions were amplified from the RNA transcripts. For the first round of RT-PCR on the TCR CDR3, the HTBI primer set was used together with the Qiagen OneStep RT-PCR kit. TCRdb passed the public sequencing reads through fastp at Q25 and MiXCR, retaining productive beta sequences. Every CDR3 protein is listed once, alongside the most common genes and DNA of its rows. The sample profile shows 550,000 to 700,000 distinct CDR3 sequences; approximately 15% of them were found once. The ten biggest clones cover 3.5% to 4.5% of the sample. Input material: blood. The origin of the receptors is a woman aged 35 to 49 with Graves' ophthalmopathy.

This clonotype showed up many times. The chain recombines TRBV30 with TRBJ1-1; D gene uncertain. CDR3 size: 12 residues. CDR1 is GTSNPN, CDR2 SVGIG, per germline (reference sequence). The CDR3 DNA is TGTGCTATTTCTGTCGCCGGCCCGGAAGCTTTCTTT. This codes for CAISVAGPEAFF.

Many counts were recorded for this clonotype. V is TRBV6-5 and J is TRBJ2-7, with 14 bases fitting TRBD2. The CDR3 contains 16 residues. Germline values: CDR1 MNHEY, CDR2 SVGAGI. The V and J ends lost 5 bases and 4 bases, in that order; junction bases with no gene match: 7. The CDR3 DNA is TGTGCCAGCAGTCGAGGACTAGCGGGAGGAGTTTACGAGCAGTACTTC. Protein: CASSRGLAGGVYEQYF.

This chain links TRBV19 with TRBJ1-1; D is perhaps TRBD1 (5 bases). Trimming stripped 4 bases from V and 0 bases from J, with 24 bases between. This CDR3 is 19 amino acids long. Germline-derived CDR1 and CDR2 are LNHDA and SQIVND (reference sequence). CDR3 residues: CASSTLPGPRISMNTEAFF. Here the CDR3 DNA reads TGTGCCAGTAGTACCCTACCGGGACCCCGAATCTCAATGAACACTGAAGCTTTCTTT. Full variable domain (missing parts from reference TRBV19 and TRBJ1-1): DGGITQSPKYLFRKEGQNVTLSCEQNLNHDAMYWYRQDPGQGLRLIYYSQIVNDFQKGDIAEGYSVSREKKESFPLTVTSAQKNPTAFYLCASSTLPGPRISMNTEAFFGQGTRLTVV.

V and J are TRBV28 and TRBJ2-5; 8 nucleotides line up with TRBD2. From germline, CDR1 is MDHEN and CDR2 SYDVKM. The CDR3 contains 15 residues. Trimming at V came to 6 bases and at J to 4 bases, leaving 10 bases not matched to a gene. The CDR3 bases are TGTGCCAGCAGCTCCTTGGGCGGGACTAGAGAGACCCAGTACTTC. Its translation is CASSSLGGTRETQYF.

CDR3 nucleotide sequence: TGTGCCAGCAGTGAAGATTTCCCTCACGAGCAGTACTTC. It translates to CASSEDFPHEQYF. This chain joins TRBV2 and TRBJ2-7; no firm D call. Trimming pared 1 base from V and 5 bases from J, leaving 9 bases between. This CDR3 region has 13 residues. Looked up from germline, CDR1 is SNHLY and CDR2 is FYNNEI. The full variable domain, with the rest looked up from reference TRBV2 and TRBJ2-7, is EPEVTQTPSHQVTQMGQEVILRCVPISNHLYFYWYRQILGQKVEFLVSFYNNEISEKSEIFDDQFSVERPDGSNFTLKIRSTKLEDSAMYFCASSEDFPHEQYFGPGTRLTVT.

The J gene is TRBJ1-5, the V gene TRBV12-3 or TRBV12-4; 7 bases agree with TRBD1. Unmatched junction bases numbered 22, after V lost 2 bases and J lost 0 bases. CDR3 size: 22 residues. CDR3 bases: TGTGCCAGCAGTTTACTTTGGGATCACTCGCCTGCAGGGGGGGGTAGCAATCAGCCCCAGCATTTT. Its translation: CASSLLWDHSPAGGGSNQPQHF.